A single sample is the source of the 26 T cell receptor beta chains below, sequenced in a study of T cell responses to AZD1222 COVID-19 vaccine. The table came from immunoSEQ multiplex PCR; TCRdb's copy has only in-frame clones and leaves some out. Altogether under 120,000 clones are present, roughly 90% being singletons, with the ten largest covering roughly 1.3%. Here the sequenced sample was peripheral blood, taken on day 0 of AZD1222 vaccination. The source of these receptors is an adult in good health.

The V call is TRBV5-6, the J call TRBJ1-1, with D possibly TRBD1 on 5 matching bases. V lost 2 bases and J 1 base, leaving 9 bases between the germline ends. Germline CDR1 is SGHDT and CDR2 is YYEEEE. This CDR3 region has 14 residues. CDR3 sequence: CASSFDSQNTEAFF. The CDR3 DNA is TGTGCCAGCAGCTTTGACAGTCAGAACACTGAAGCTTTCTTT.

The rearrangement links TRBV15 to TRBJ2-3; 10 bases fit TRBD2. The CDR3 totals 19 residues. Per the germline V gene, CDR1 is LNHNV and CDR2 is YYDKDF (reference sequence). V gave up 4 bases and J gave up 3 bases; unmatched junction bases: 16. CDR3 in DNA: TGTGCCACCAGCAATTCTCTTGGGCGGCGACTAGCGGGTACAGATACGCAGTATTTT. Encoded protein: CATSNSLGRRLAGTDTQYF.

V usage is TRBV19 and J usage is TRBJ2-2; TRBD2 aligns across 16 bases. Trimming at V came to 5 bases and at J to 4 bases, leaving 7 bases not matched to a gene. This CDR3 region has 18 residues. CDR1 and CDR2 (germline): LNHDA, SQIVND (reference sequence). The CDR3 here is CASSGPGLAGGVTGELFF. The CDR3 DNA reads as TGTGCCAGTAGTGGGCCGGGACTAGCGGGAGGGGTCACCGGGGAGCTGTTTTTT.

The rearrangement joins TRBV4-2 to TRBJ2-7; TRBD1 matches at 7 bases. The germline CDR1 and CDR2 sequences are LGHNA and YNFKEQ. The CDR3 consists of 16 residues. Trimming at V came to 0 bases and at J to 5 bases, leaving 10 bases not matched to a gene. This CDR3 reads CASSQDRQGILNEQYF. The CDR3 nucleotides are TGTGCCAGCAGCCAAGATCGACAGGGAATTCTCAACGAGCAGTACTTC.

This chain links TRBV30 with TRBJ1-3; no definite D call. The germline V gene encodes CDR1 GTSNPN and CDR2 SVGIG (reference sequence). CDR3 length: 13 amino acids. V gave up 2 bases and J gave up 0 bases, with 5 bases separating them. The CDR3 loop is CAWSTDSGNTIYF. The CDR3 DNA reads as TGTGCCTGGAGTACCGACTCTGGAAACACCATATATTTT. Complete variable domain (other parts from reference TRBV30 and TRBJ1-3): SQTIHQWPATLVQPVGSPLSLECTVEGTSNPNLYWYRQAAGRGLQLLFYSVGIGQISSEVPQNLSASRPQDRQFILSSKKLLLSDSGFYLCAWSTDSGNTIYFGEGSWLTVV.

The chain employs TRBV13 and TRBJ1-6; TRBD1 aligns across 7 bases. The germline CDR1 and CDR2 sequences are PRHDT and FYEKMQ (reference sequence). The CDR3 is made up of 16 amino acids. Trimming at V came to 4 bases and at J to 6 bases, leaving 9 bases not matched to a gene. CDR3 nucleotide sequence: TGTGCCAGCAGCTCCCGGGACAGAAGGTTTAATTCACCCCTCCACTTT. Its translation: CASSSRDRRFNSPLHF.

The rearrangement joins TRBV19 to TRBJ1-3; TRBD1 agrees at 9 bases. Germline-derived CDR1 and CDR2 are LNHDA and SQIVND (reference sequence). V was pared by 5 bases and J by 0 bases, with 2 bases of the junction left unmatched. CDR3 length: 15 amino acids. CDR3 DNA: TGTGCCAGTAGTGAACAGGGGGCCTCTGGAAACACCATATATTTT. As protein: CASSEQGASGNTIYF.

The chain uses TRBV24-1 and TRBJ2-2; 7 bases agree with TRBD1. Germline values: CDR1 KGHDR, CDR2 SFDVKD. There are 15 residues in the CDR3. Losses at the gene ends were 2 bases for V and 9 bases for J; bases not matched to a gene: 8. The CDR3 nucleotides read TGTGCCACCAGTGATTCCCGACAGGGTAGGAGGGAGCTGTTTTTT. Translation: CATSDSRQGRRELFF.

The genes are TRBV7-2 and TRBJ1-1, with TRBD1 matching 7 bases. The germline V gene has CDR1 SGHTA and CDR2 FQGNSA. The trim removed 2 bases at V and 5 bases at J, leaving 5 bases unmatched. The CDR3 loop spans 14 amino acids. In DNA, the CDR3 is TGTGCCAGCAGCTTACAGGGGGGTAGGACTGAAGCTTTCTTT. The encoded protein is CASSLQGGRTEAFF. Complete variable domain (other parts from reference TRBV7-2 and TRBJ1-1): GAGVSQSPSNKVTEKGKDVELRCDPISGHTALYWYRQSLGQGLEFLIYFQGNSAPDKSGLPSDRFSAERTGGSVSTLTIQRTQQEDSAVYLCASSLQGGRTEAFFGQGTRLTVV.

This clone was detected only once. The chain couples TRBV6-1 to TRBJ2-3, with 11 bases matching TRBD2. The CDR3 loop spans 17 amino acids. V shed 4 bases and J 5 bases; nucleotides not matched to a gene: 11. Per the germline V gene, CDR1 is MNHNS and CDR2 is SASEGT. The CDR3 region is CASSVIAGGRAGDTQYF. The CDR3 coding sequence is TGTGCCAGCAGTGTAATAGCGGGGGGGCGCGCAGGAGATACGCAGTATTTT.

V usage is TRBV3-1 (or the pseudogene TRBV3-2) and J usage is TRBJ2-3; D may be TRBD1 (7 bases). This CDR3 spans 16 amino acids. Germline CDR1 is LGHDT and CDR2 is YNNKEL (reference sequence). V lost 4 bases, J lost 7 bases, and 21 bases lay in between. The CDR3 here is CASSLRGGGIGNTQYF. The DNA for the CDR3 is TGTGCCAGCAGCCTGAGAGGGGGCGGGATAGGAAATACGCAGTATTTT.

This chain connects TRBV5-5 to TRBJ2-1, with 13 bases lining up with TRBD2. Germline CDR1 reads SGHKS; CDR2 reads YYEKEE (reference sequence). Germline trimming cut 0 bases from V and 9 bases from J; bases unmatched to any gene: 6. CDR3 length: 16 amino acids. CDR3 sequence reads: CASSLELAGGPGEQFF. The CDR3 nucleotides read TGTGCCAGCAGCTTGGAACTAGCGGGAGGGCCGGGTGAGCAGTTCTTC.

The chain couples TRBV6-5 to TRBJ1-5; D is uncertain. The germline V gene has CDR1 MNHEY and CDR2 SVGAGI. The CDR3 extends over 14 amino acids. Trimming shortened V by 0 bases and J by 4 bases, and 7 bases separated the two germline ends. CDR3 sequence: CASSYSRGNQPQHF. The CDR3 coding sequence is TGTGCCAGCAGTTACTCGAGAGGGAATCAGCCCCAGCATTTT.

This clone was observed a few times. The chain employs TRBV6-4 and TRBJ2-7, with TRBD1 matching over 8 bases. This CDR3 is built from 16 residues. From germline, CDR1 is MRHNA and CDR2 SNTAGT. J lost 1 base, V lost 7 bases, and 12 bases had no gene match. The CDR3 DNA reads as TGTGCCAGCACCACACACCCAGACAGGGGTTCCTACGAGCAGTACTTC. It is translated as CASTTHPDRGSYEQYF.

The chain couples TRBV2 to TRBJ1-6, with D tentatively TRBD1 (5 bases). Deletions cut 2 bases from V and 7 bases from J, with 9 bases between. CDR3 length: 14 amino acids. CDR1 is SNHLY, CDR2 FYNNEI, per germline. CDR3 region: CASSEREGNSPLHF. CDR3 bases: TGTGCCAGCAGTGAAAGGGAGGGGAATTCACCCCTCCACTTT.

The genes are TRBV7-2 and TRBJ2-7, with 7 positions matching TRBD2. The CDR3 loop spans 15 amino acids. Trimming removed 5 bases from V and 7 bases from J; junction bases left unmatched: 14. Germline V lookup: CDR1 SGHTA, CDR2 FQGNSA. The CDR3 DNA sequence: TGTGCCAGCAGCCCAAGAGGGTCGGGAGGCCTAGAGCAGTACTTC. This translates into CASSPRGSGGLEQYF.

This chain uses TRBV10-3 with TRBJ1-3; no clear D gene. This CDR3 is 16 amino acids long. The germline V and J ends were trimmed by 3 bases and 4 bases, with 16 bases remaining between them. Germline V gene data show CDR1 as ENHRY and CDR2 as SYGVKD. CDR3 nucleotides: TGTGCCATCAGTGATAGGAGTCCGACCACCGGAAACACCATATATTTT. Its protein is CAISDRSPTTGNTIYF.

This chain links TRBV13 with TRBJ2-3; D ambiguous. The V and J ends lost 5 bases and 0 bases respectively, with 12 bases between them. This CDR3 comprises 15 residues. CDR1 is PRHDT and CDR2 is FYEKMQ in the germline V gene (reference sequence). Here the CDR3 DNA reads TGTGCCAGCAGCCCCCTGGCCCTTAGCACAGATACGCAGTATTTT. Translated, it gives CASSPLALSTDTQYF.

V usage is TRBV11-3 and J usage is TRBJ1-2, with 8 bases lining up with TRBD1. Germline values: CDR1 SGHNT, CDR2 YENEEA. The V and J ends lost 4 bases and 3 bases, in that order; junction bases with no gene match: 1. This CDR3 region has 13 residues. In DNA form, the CDR3 reads TGTGCCAGCAGCTCGGGACAGGACTATGGCTACACCTTC. It specifies CASSSGQDYGYTF. The variable domain in full, completed from reference TRBV11-3 and TRBJ1-2, reads EAGVVQSPRYKIIEKKQPVAFWCNPISGHNTLYWYLQNLGQGPELLIRYENEEAVDDSQLPKDRFSAERLKGVDSTLKIQPAELGDSAVYLCASSSGQDYGYTFGSGTRLTVV.

The chain uses TRBV30 and TRBJ2-3; no clear D. This CDR3 comprises 11 residues. Trimming took off 0 bases at V and 10 bases at J, with 8 bases between the two ends. The germline gives CDR1 GTSNPN, CDR2 SVGIG (reference sequence). The CDR3 nucleotides read TGTGCCTGGAGTGTATCCGGGCCGCAGTATTTT. It specifies CAWSVSGPQYF.

The rearrangement uses TRBV15 and TRBJ2-5; TRBD2 agrees at 8 bases. Germline V gives CDR1 LNHNV, CDR2 YYDKDF (reference sequence). The CDR3 contains 15 residues. Trimming took 0 bases from V and 5 from J; bases not matched to a gene: 5. The CDR3 sequence is CATSRDNGGRETQYF. The CDR3 DNA reads as TGTGCCACCAGCAGAGATAATGGCGGGAGGGAGACCCAGTACTTC.

Regarding this clone: Other DNA sequences in the same sample also yield this CDR3. For the CDR3, the DNA is TGTGCCAGCAGCTTAAGGACGGACGGAGGTTACACCTTC. This encodes CASSLRTDGGYTF. The chain has TRBV7-2 and TRBJ1-2; D unresolved. The CDR3 is made up of 13 amino acids. The V gene's germline CDR1 is SGHTA and CDR2 FQGNSA. V was pared by 2 bases and J by 11 bases, with 15 bases between.

The V call is TRBV5-1, the J call TRBJ1-3; D perhaps matches TRBD1 (6 bases). Germline V gives CDR1 SGHRS, CDR2 YFSETQ. V lost 0 bases, J lost 3 bases, and 13 bases lay in between. This CDR3 contains 16 residues. CDR3 coding DNA: TGCGCCAGCAGCTTGGTTAGCACAGGGAATGGAAACACCATATATTTT. This gives the protein CASSLVSTGNGNTIYF.

The V call is TRBV7-9, the J call TRBJ1-1; D is possibly TRBD1 (5 bases). Trimming stripped 4 bases from V and 8 bases from J, with 8 bases between. Germline V gives CDR1 SEHNR, CDR2 FQNEAQ (reference sequence). The CDR3 has 11 amino acids. The CDR3 region has the DNA TGTGCCAGCAGCTCCGACAGAGAAGCTTTCTTT. Its translation is CASSSDREAFF. The full variable domain, its missing parts supplied by reference TRBV7-9 and TRBJ1-1, is DTGVSQNPRHKITKRGQNVTFRCDPISEHNRLYWYRQTLGQGPEFLTYFQNEAQLEKSRLLSDRFSAERPKGSFSTLEIQRTEQGDSAMYLCASSSDREAFFGQGTRLTVV.

The chain links TRBV24-1 to TRBJ1-6; the D is unclear. The germline V and J ends were trimmed by 7 bases and 7 bases, with 25 bases remaining between them. There are 18 residues in the CDR3. Germline V gene sequence: CDR1 KGHDR, CDR2 SFDVKD. The CDR3 here is CATRHALNFSVDNSPLHF. The CDR3 DNA sequence: TGTGCCACCAGGCACGCCCTCAACTTCTCAGTAGACAATTCACCCCTCCACTTT.

This chain uses TRBV10-3 with TRBJ1-6, with 9 bases identical to TRBD1. CDR3 length: 14 residues. V shed 5 bases, J shed 7 bases, and the junction held 3 bases outside the gene matches. Looked up from germline, CDR1 is ENHRY and CDR2 is SYGVKD. The CDR3 region has the DNA TGTGCCATCAGTAGGACAGGGGCAAATTCACCCCTCCACTTT. It specifies CAISRTGANSPLHF.